The 32 T cell receptor beta chains reported below all come from one sample, sequenced in a study of blood T cell repertoires in COVID-19. Measured with immunoSEQ multiplex PCR; TCRdb has only the in-frame clones, and not every one. The sample includes around 140,000 clones, about 89% of them seen just once. Sequenced: peripheral blood. These receptors were taken from a man aged 55 to 69 with COVID-19, enrolled during active disease.

This clone was picked up one time. This chain connects TRBV14 to TRBJ2-7; the D is unclear. There are 14 residues in the CDR3. Germline CDR1 reads SGHDN; CDR2 reads FVKESK. V lost 4 bases and J 2 bases, leaving 12 bases between the germline ends. CDR3 nucleotides: TGTGCCAGCAGCCTGGGCTACGGCACCTACGAGCAGTACTTC. It specifies CASSLGYGTYEQYF.

The chain couples TRBV6-5 to TRBJ2-7; 7 bases align to TRBD1. The V segment lost 6 bases and the J segment 2 bases; nucleotides outside the gene matches: 4. Germline CDR1 is MNHEY and CDR2 is SVGAGI. CDR3 length: 13 amino acids. The CDR3 DNA reads as TGTGCCAGCAGAGCAGGGACAGCCTACGAGCAGTACTTC. Translated: CASRAGTAYEQYF.

CDR3 region: CSVEDDARDYGYTF. CDR3 DNA sequence: TGCAGCGTTGAAGATGACGCGAGGGACTATGGCTACACCTTC. The chain combines TRBV29-1 with TRBJ1-2; D call uncertain. Trimming cost V 0 bases and J 3 bases, with 11 bases left between them. The CDR3 loop spans 14 amino acids. Per the germline V gene, CDR1 is SQVTM and CDR2 is ANQGSEA.

The genes are TRBV18 and TRBJ1-5; TRBD1 agrees at 8 bases. CDR1 and CDR2 from the germline V gene are KGHSH and LQKENI. The CDR3 runs 15 residues. J gave up 1 base and V 2 bases, and 1 base lay outside the gene matches. The CDR3 loop is CASSPGTGSNQPQHF. CDR3 nucleotides: TGTGCCAGCTCACCAGGGACAGGAAGCAATCAGCCCCAGCATTTT.

The chain is built from TRBV6-6 and TRBJ1-5; a weak D match, TRBD1 (5 bases). This CDR3 is 18 amino acids long. CDR1 and CDR2 (germline): MNHNY, SVGAGI (reference sequence). V dropped 5 bases and J dropped 0 bases, with 20 bases sitting between them. The DNA for the CDR3 is TGTGCCAGCAGTCCCCGGGGCTCAGCGGGCCTTAGCAATCAGCCCCAGCATTTT. Translated: CASSPRGSAGLSNQPQHF.

This chain uses TRBV30 with TRBJ1-1; maybe TRBD1 (5 bases). Germline V gene lookup returns CDR1 GTSNPN and CDR2 SVGIG (reference sequence). The CDR3 sequence is 15 residues long. The ends were cut back, 1 base at V and 3 bases at J, with 15 bases in the middle. The DNA for the CDR3 is TGTGCCTGGAGTGCCCTTACAGGCTCTTACACTGAAGCTTTCTTT. Translation gives CAWSALTGSYTEAFF. Looking up the rest from reference TRBV30 and TRBJ1-1 gives the full variable domain: SQTIHQWPATLVQPVGSPLSLECTVEGTSNPNLYWYRQAAGRGLQLLFYSVGIGQISSEVPQNLSASRPQDRQFILSSKKLLLSDSGFYLCAWSALTGSYTEAFFGQGTRLTVV.

The chain couples TRBV3-1 (or the pseudogene TRBV3-2) to TRBJ2-1; 7 nucleotides match TRBD1. The CDR3 contains 14 residues. The ends lost 3 bases at V and 6 bases at J; junction bases unmatched: 5. The germline gives CDR1 LGHDT, CDR2 YNNKEL (reference sequence). CDR3 residues: CASSHADRSNEQFF. The DNA of the CDR3 is TGTGCCAGCAGCCACGCGGACAGGAGCAATGAGCAGTTCTTC.

Regarding this clone: Other DNA variants within this sample encode the same CDR3. The chain has TRBV6-2 or TRBV6-3 and TRBJ1-3, with unresolved D. CDR1 and CDR2 (germline): MNHEY, SVGEGT. V was pared by 0 bases and J by 0 bases, with 9 bases between. This CDR3 has 16 amino acids. The CDR3 loop reads CASSYSGGASGNTIYF. As DNA, the CDR3 is TGTGCCAGCAGTTACTCAGGCGGAGCCTCTGGAAACACCATATATTTT.

The chain couples TRBV20-1 to TRBJ2-5, with 7 bases matching TRBD2. CDR1 is DFQATT and CDR2 is SNEGSKA in the germline V gene (reference sequence). CDR3 length equals 11 residues. V dropped 5 bases and J dropped 5; count of bases not matched to a gene: 2. The CDR3 DNA sequence: TGCAGTGCTCTAGCGGCGGAGACCCAGTACTTC. The encoded protein is CSALAAETQYF.

V is TRBV19 and J is TRBJ1-2; TRBD1 might be the D (5 bases). Trimming cost V 7 bases and J 1 base, with 22 bases left between them. The length of the CDR3 is 17 residues. Germline V gene data show CDR1 as LNHDA and CDR2 as SQIVND (reference sequence). CDR3 DNA: TGTGCCAGTAAGAGGCGGGACCCAACCCCCGTTAACTATGGCTACACCTTC. This translates into CASKRRDPTPVNYGYTF.

The rearrangement links TRBV4-3 to TRBJ1-1; the D is unclear. The CDR3 extends over 15 amino acids. V was shortened by 0 bases and J by 8 bases, with 16 bases between the two germline ends. CDR1 is LGHNA, CDR2 YSLEER, per germline. CDR3 sequence reads: CASSQDITRDLEAFF. The CDR3 nucleotides read TGCGCCAGCAGCCAAGATATTACCCGTGACTTAGAAGCTTTCTTT.

V gene TRBV19 combines with J gene TRBJ2-7, with 9 bases matching TRBD1. The germline V gene has CDR1 LNHDA and CDR2 SQIVND (reference sequence). The CDR3 has 15 residues. V gave up 6 bases and J gave up 3 bases; unmatched junction bases: 9. This CDR3 is CASRDPDRGYYEQYF. Here the CDR3 DNA reads TGTGCCAGTAGGGACCCGGACAGGGGTTACTACGAGCAGTACTTC.

V usage is TRBV6-6 and J usage is TRBJ2-1, with 9 positions matching TRBD2. This CDR3 region has 16 residues. Germline CDR1 reads MNHNY; CDR2 reads SVGAGI (reference sequence). Trimming removed 4 bases from V and 1 base from J; junction bases left unmatched: 5. The CDR3 DNA is TGTGCCAGCAGTTCCAACCTAGCGGGGTCCTACAATGAGCAGTTCTTC. Protein product: CASSSNLAGSYNEQFF.

The V call is TRBV20-1, the J call TRBJ1-2; D is unclear. This CDR3 comprises 14 residues. Germline V gene lookup returns CDR1 DFQATT and CDR2 SNEGSKA (reference sequence). V shed 3 bases and J shed 6 bases, with 17 bases lying between them. The CDR3 nucleotides are TGCAGTGCTAGTGTCAGCCCTAGCAGCAATGGCTACACCTTC. Protein product: CSASVSPSSNGYTF.

The chain employs TRBV6-5 and TRBJ2-7, with D perhaps TRBD2 (5 bases). V lost 5 bases and J lost 4, with 18 bases in between. CDR3 length: 15 residues. CDR1 MNHEY and CDR2 SVGAGI come from the germline V gene. CDR3 sequence (DNA): TGTGCCAGCAGTCGCGAGGGCAGTCGCGGGTACGAGCAGTACTTC. Protein: CASSREGSRGYEQYF.

The J gene is TRBJ1-4, the V gene TRBV10-3; the D gene is possibly TRBD1 (5 bases). The V gene's germline CDR1 is ENHRY and CDR2 SYGVKD. This CDR3 contains 16 residues. Deletions cut 2 bases from V and 0 bases from J, with 10 bases between. The CDR3 coding sequence is TGTGCCATCAGTGAGCGCGGGACGGCAACTAATGAAAAACTGTTTTTT. Protein product: CAISERGTATNEKLFF.

V and J are TRBV7-2 and TRBJ2-5, with TRBD1 identical over 7 bases. J gave up 3 bases and V 5 bases, and 3 bases lay outside the gene matches. This CDR3 has 13 amino acids. CDR1 and CDR2 from the germline V gene are SGHTA and FQGNSA. The CDR3 DNA reads as TGTGCCAGCAGCCTGGACAGGAAAGAGACCCAGTACTTC. Amino acids: CASSLDRKETQYF.

This clone occurred a few times. CDR3 protein: CASSPFGQGGGGPQHF. The CDR3, as DNA: TGTGCCAGCTCACCTTTTGGACAGGGAGGTGGTGGGCCCCAGCATTTT. The chain employs TRBV18 and TRBJ1-5; TRBD1 agrees at 8 bases. CDR1 is KGHSH, CDR2 LQKENI, per germline. The CDR3 has 16 amino acids. V trimming: 3 bases; J trimming: 9 bases; junction bases outside the gene matches: 13.

This sequence joins TRBV6-1 and TRBJ1-2; a possible D gene is TRBD1 (6 bases). V lost 1 base, J lost 4 bases, and 13 bases lay in between. CDR3 size: 15 residues. CDR1 is MNHNS, CDR2 SASEGT, per germline. The CDR3 loop reads CASSEEPRGSYGYTF. CDR3 DNA sequence: TGTGCCAGCAGTGAAGAGCCGAGGGGGAGCTATGGCTACACCTTC.

The rearrangement uses TRBV30 and TRBJ2-3; 9 nucleotides match TRBD2. CDR3 length: 15 amino acids. CDR1 and CDR2 (germline): GTSNPN, SVGIG (reference sequence). The V segment lost 0 bases and the J segment 5 bases; nucleotides outside the gene matches: 6. This chain's CDR3 is CAWSVRGGGEDTQYF. The DNA for the CDR3 is TGTGCCTGGAGTGTACGGGGCGGGGGGGAAGATACGCAGTATTTT.

The chain carries TRBV12-3 or TRBV12-4 and TRBJ1-2; D unclear. The CDR3 has 12 residues. Trimming took off 2 bases at V and 7 bases at J, with 8 bases between the two ends. In DNA, the CDR3 is TGTGCCAGCAGTTTACGGGTTGTTGGCTACACCTTC. Translating it yields CASSLRVVGYTF.

The rearrangement joins TRBV7-3 to TRBJ2-5; D might be TRBD1 (5 bases). Trimming took 3 bases from V and 5 from J, leaving 13 bases between them. Germline lookup yields CDR1 SGHTA and CDR2 FQGTGA. CDR3 length: 14 residues. The CDR3 region is CASSFGAGLETQYF. The CDR3 bases are TGTGCCAGCAGCTTTGGGGCCGGCCTGGAGACCCAGTACTTC.

This chain connects TRBV6-6 to TRBJ2-7; a possible D gene is TRBD2 (6 bases). CDR3 length: 12 amino acids. Looked up from germline, CDR1 is MNHNY and CDR2 is SVGAGI (reference sequence). The germline V and J ends were trimmed by 2 bases and 6 bases, with 8 bases remaining between them. CDR3 coding DNA: TGTGCCAGCAGTTACGGAGGGTTCGAGCAGTACTTC. This sequence encodes CASSYGGFEQYF.

J is TRBJ2-3 and V is TRBV6-2 or TRBV6-3, with 11 bases lining up with TRBD2. Trimming at V came to 1 base and at J to 2 bases, leaving 5 bases not matched to a gene. The CDR3 is 17 amino acids. CDR1 is MNHEY, CDR2 SVGEGT, per germline. This chain's CDR3 is CASSYLVAGGFTDTQYF. The CDR3 DNA is TGTGCCAGCAGTTACTTGGTAGCGGGGGGGTTCACAGATACGCAGTATTTT.

The chain uses TRBV7-2 and TRBJ1-2; 8 bases agree with TRBD1. Germline V gene sequence: CDR1 SGHTA, CDR2 FQGNSA. V was clipped by 3 bases and J by 8 bases; unmatched bases: 5. The CDR3 has 13 amino acids. The CDR3 region has the DNA TGTGCCAGCAGCTTTGACAGGGGAGCAGGCTACACCTTC. Protein: CASSFDRGAGYTF.

The chain carries TRBV9 and TRBJ1-2; the D gene is possibly TRBD1 (6 bases). This CDR3 spans 15 amino acids. Deletions cut 2 bases from V and 8 bases from J, with 19 bases between. Germline assignment: CDR1 SGDLS and CDR2 YYNGEE. The CDR3 sequence is CASSVGAGAMGGYTF. The CDR3, as DNA: TGTGCCAGCAGCGTGGGGGCCGGGGCGATGGGAGGCTACACCTTC.

The gene calls are TRBV6-5 and TRBJ1-1; D call uncertain. Germline assignment: CDR1 MNHEY and CDR2 SVGAGI. Trimming cost V 6 bases and J 5 bases, with 10 bases left between them. The CDR3 has 12 amino acids. The CDR3 sequence: CASRLRMTEAFF. The CDR3 nucleotides read TGTGCCAGCAGACTCCGTATGACTGAAGCTTTCTTT.

This clone was observed a single time. CDR3 nucleotide sequence: TGTGCCAGCAGCAGCACTAGCGGGGGGCTCCCGTACCAAGAGACCCAGTACTTC. It yields the protein CASSSTSGGLPYQETQYF. The V and J genes are TRBV21-1 and TRBJ2-5; TRBD2 reflects the table's D call only, with no check against the DNA. TRBV21-1 is an annotated pseudogene. The CDR3 is 18 amino acids.

The rearrangement joins TRBV27 to TRBJ1-5; D call uncertain. V lost 2 bases and J lost 2, with 7 bases in between. Per the germline V gene, CDR1 is MNHEY and CDR2 is SMNVEV (reference sequence). The CDR3 has 14 amino acids. In DNA, the CDR3 is TGTGCCAGCAGTTTAGGAGATGGCAATCAGCCCCAGCATTTT. It is translated as CASSLGDGNQPQHF.

This clone was seen only once. The rearrangement links TRBV20-1 to TRBJ2-3; D is possibly TRBD2 (6 bases). Germline CDR1 reads DFQATT; CDR2 reads SNEGSKA (reference sequence). Trimming pared 4 bases from V and 4 bases from J, leaving 24 bases between. CDR3 length: 17 residues. The CDR3 coding sequence is TGCAGTGCTATTGAGGCAGTGACTAGGGCCGGGCCAGATACGCAGTATTTT. This codes for CSAIEAVTRAGPDTQYF.

The V and J genes are TRBV5-1 and TRBJ2-2; no definite D call. Germline V gives CDR1 SGHRS, CDR2 YFSETQ. The V and J ends lost 0 bases and 0 bases respectively, with 6 bases between them. CDR3 size: 15 residues. In DNA, the CDR3 is TGCGCCAGCAGCTTGGTCGTTTCGAACACCGGGGAGCTGTTTTTT. This translates into CASSLVVSNTGELFF.

The chain recombines TRBV6-1 with TRBJ2-7, with 7 positions matching TRBD1. CDR1 and CDR2 from the germline V gene are MNHNS and SASEGT. Trimming removed 1 base from V and 3 bases from J; junction bases left unmatched: 6. The CDR3 loop spans 15 amino acids. Here the CDR3 reads CASSEGGQIFYEQYF. DNA of the CDR3: TGTGCCAGCAGTGAAGGGGGACAGATATTCTACGAGCAGTACTTC.